This T cell receptor beta chain was recovered during a study of breast tumors, draining lymph nodes, adjacent tissues. General study points: Data fit most tumor T cells coming from lymph node, expanding in tumor. The lymph node origin of tumor T cells was framed as consistent with a hypothesis, not demonstrated. Compared with lymph nodes, tumors were less diverse; compared with nontumor tissue, more. Luminal-like breast cancer showed significantly greater tumor-nontumor repertoire similarity than basal-like breast cancer did.

As regards this clonotype: What it binds is unknown. A much more abundant neighbour one base away suggests this may be a read error.

Via MiXCR, TCRdb re-called the multiplex PCR reads, giving one row per CDR3 protein. Of 75,000 to 100,000 distinct CDR3 sequences listed, approximately 19% were seen once; the top ten hold about 2.5%. After removal of 4 bases from V and 0 bases from J, the junction contained 3 bases not matched to a gene. Germline CDR1 and CDR2: WNHNN and SYGVQD (reference sequence). This CDR3 is 17 amino acids long. The lymph nodes were axillary draining lymph nodes from breast cancer patients. The source of this sequence is a female donor with breast cancer. Some clones in this sample may be carry-over from other donors' samples. The sequenced sample was axillary lymph node tissue. The rearrangement links TRBV10-1 to TRBJ2-2; the match to TRBD2 covers 12 bases. DNA for the CDR3: TGCGCCAGCAGTGGACGACTAGCGGGAGCGAACACCGGGGAGCTGTTTTTT. It specifies CASSGRLAGANTGELFF.